The source of this TCR beta chain is a study of blood T cell repertoires in COVID-19. Overall study: The United States, Italy and Spain were the sources of the acute and convalescent COVID-19 samples. Sample material is recorded as cDNA or gDNA derived from T cells, B-cell-depleted T cells, or PBMCs.

Profiling relied on immunoSEQ multiplex PCR, and the TCRdb table lists in-frame clones only, not all of them. The sample has around 91,000 clones, around 84% seen once. The CDR3 sequence is 13 residues long. V was clipped by 1 base and J by 6 bases, with 11 bases between them. Germline-derived CDR1 and CDR2 are SGHRS and YFSETQ. V is TRBV5-1 and J is TRBJ2-7, with D possibly being TRBD1 (6 bases). Sequenced: peripheral blood. This TCR came from an elderly man with acute or convalescent COVID-19. The CDR3 here is CASSLLAGAEQYF. The CDR3 nucleotides read TGCGCCAGCAGCTTGCTTGCAGGGGCCGAGCAGTACTTC. The variable domain in full, completed from reference TRBV5-1 and TRBJ2-7, reads KAGVTQTPRYLIKTRGQQVTLSCSPISGHRSVSWYQQTPGQGLQFLFEYFSETQRNKGNFPGRFSGRQFSNSRSEMNVSTLELGDSALYLCASSLLAGAEQYFGPGTRLTVT.